The 2 T cell receptor beta chains listed next were all sequenced from one sample in a study of a mutant IDH1 vaccine in newly diagnosed glioma. Time point described: week 5, during vaccination. Vaccine doses each comprised 300 ug of mutant IDH1 20-mer peptide, with topical imiquimod. Their specific antigens are unknown. Only in-frame clones appear in the TCRdb table, and some are missing; sequencing was by immunoSEQ multiplex PCR. The sample has over 45,000 clones; about 86% are singletons. The source was PBMCs, collected from a glioma patient whose treatment included an IDH1 peptide vaccine. The receptors here all came from a woman between 50 and 59 years old with glioma.

The rearrangement joins TRBV4-1 to TRBJ1-3; D remains unclear. CDR1 and CDR2 (germline): MGHRA, YSYEKL. This CDR3 is 15 amino acids long. V lost 0 bases to trimming and J lost 4 bases, with 10 bases between them. The CDR3 region is CASSQDRGSGNTIYF. In nucleotides, the CDR3 is TGCGCCAGCAGCCAAGATCGCGGATCAGGAAACACCATATATTTT.

The chain's CDR3 is CASEPGGQGKDQPQHF. The DNA for the CDR3 is TGTGCCAGCGAACCTGGAGGGCAGGGGAAAGATCAGCCCCAGCATTTT. This rearrangement joins TRBV2 to TRBJ1-5, with D possibly matching TRBD1 (6 bases). The germline CDR1 and CDR2 sequences are SNHLY and FYNNEI. CDR3 length: 16 amino acids. The germline V and J ends were trimmed by 8 bases and 5 bases, with 22 bases remaining between them.